This is a list of T cell receptor beta chains from one sample in a study of T cells after yellow fever vaccination. TCRdb re-derived calls from the 5' RACE reads in MiXCR, one entry per CDR3 protein. The sample has approximately 510,000 distinct CDR3 sequences; about a fifth are singletons. Sequences were derived from PBMCs, sampled less than 25 days after the first yellow fever vaccination. These receptors all stem from a man between 18 and 29 years old who received the YFV17D yellow fever vaccine. Each CDR3 is given with its conserved first and last residue. D genes are given only for firm matches. Rows may omit the clone size; those that give it use once, few, many or a size class.

size	D	V	J	DNA	CDR3
.	.	TRBV29-1	TRBJ1-5	TGCAGCGTTGTGCAGCATAGCAATCAGCCCCAGCATTTT	CSVVQHSNQPQHF
few	TRBD2	TRBV4-1	TRBJ2-1	TGCGCCAGCAGCCGGTCTAGCGGGAGCTCCTACAATGAGCAGTTCTTC	CASSRSSGSSYNEQFF
.	.	TRBV6-4	TRBJ2-3	TGTGCCAGCAGTGTCGGCCCATCAGCGGCAGATACGCAGTATTTT	CASSVGPSAADTQYF
.	.	TRBV6-2/TRBV6-3	TRBJ1-6	TGTGCCAGCAGTGCGGTGGGGAATTCCGATTCACCCCTCCACTTT	CASSAVGNSDSPLHF
few	.	TRBV11-2	TRBJ2-6	TGTGCCAGCAGCTCTCCCCGGGACATTTACTCTGGGGCCAACGTCCTGACTTTC	CASSSPRDIYSGANVLTF
few	TRBD1	TRBV6-2/TRBV6-3	TRBJ2-2	TGTGCCAGCAGACCAATAGACAGGGCCGACGCGAACACCGGGGAGCTGTTTTTT	CASRPIDRADANTGELFF
.	.	TRBV4-1	TRBJ1-2	TGCGCCAGCAGCCAAGTAGGGCACCCTAACTATGGCTACACCTTC	CASSQVGHPNYGYTF
few	.	TRBV2	TRBJ2-3	TGTGCCAGCAATGGGGGGGGGCCGACAGATACGCAGTATTTT	CASNGGGPTDTQYF
many	.	TRBV12-3/TRBV12-4	TRBJ1-2	TGTGCCAGCGGTCGAGGTGGTGGCTACACCTTC	CASGRGGGYTF
few	TRBD1	TRBV6-1	TRBJ1-5	TGTGCCAGCAGAACAGACAGGGTCTCCCAGCCCCAGCATTTT	CASRTDRVSQPQHF
few	TRBD2	TRBV5-1	TRBJ2-5	TGCGCCAGCAGCCCTGGACTAGCGGGTATGCAAGAGACCCAGTACTTC	CASSPGLAGMQETQYF
.	.	TRBV20-1	TRBJ2-7	TGCAGTGCTTTCGATCCGAAAGGCTACGAGCAGTACTTC	CSAFDPKGYEQYF
.	TRBD2	TRBV6-1	TRBJ2-4	TGTGCCAGCGAGGGACTAGCGGGGGAAAAGTACTTC	CASEGLAGEKYF
many	.	TRBV12-3/TRBV12-4	TRBJ1-6	TGTGCCAGCAGCTTACAGGGTTCACCCCTCCACTTT	CASSLQGSPLHF
.	.	TRBV28	TRBJ2-3	TGTGCCAGCACTATAACAGGGAGCACAGATACGCAGTATTTT	CASTITGSTDTQYF
.	TRBD1	TRBV5-4	TRBJ2-3	TGTGCCAGCGGGTCCAGGGGGCCGAGCACAGATACGCAGTATTTT	CASGSRGPSTDTQYF
.	TRBD2	TRBV6-2/TRBV6-3	TRBJ2-1	TGTGCCAGCGATACCGGACTAGGGGAAACAAATGAGCAGTTCTTC	CASDTGLGETNEQFF
few	TRBD1	TRBV6-5	TRBJ2-5	TGTGCCAGCAGTTACTCAGGGACAGGGTATGGAGAGACCCAGTACTTC	CASSYSGTGYGETQYF
once	TRBD1	TRBV7-2	TRBJ2-2	TGTGTCAGCAGCTTAGGGCCAGGGGGCGCCACCGGGGAGCTGTTTTTT	CVSSLGPGGATGELFF
.	TRBD2	TRBV5-1	TRBJ2-3	TGCGCCAGCAGCTTGCTGGACGGGGGGGCAGATACGCAGTATTTT	CASSLLDGGADTQYF
.	.	TRBV6-5	TRBJ2-2	TGTGCCAGCAGTTACACGACTCGTGGAAGACGGGGGAGGGAGCTGTTTTTT	CASSYTTRGRRGRELFF
few	TRBD1	TRBV6-2/TRBV6-3	TRBJ2-7	TGTGCCAGCGGGGACAGGGGATACGAGCAGTACTTC	CASGDRGYEQYF